The 20 T cell receptor beta chains below come from one sample, sequenced in a study of beta chain features in type 1 diabetes (dated by TCRdb to the late 2010s). The library was produced with the immunoSEQ multiplex PCR assay. The High Capacity cDNA Reverse Transcription Kit was used to reverse transcribe all of the isolated RNA, meaning that expressed TCRB transcripts were what got sequenced. The table was pulled from immuneACCESS by TCRdb, which kept in-frame rearrangements only. Such tables lose some clones; where checked, under half of the loss comes from unresolved V genes, and the rest has no known cause. Recorded for this sample are hundreds of thousands of clones; over 12% of them occurred a single time. The top ten constitute approximately 0.039% of the sample. Their antigen targets remain unknown. General findings and caveats noted by the study authors: A moderate but significant shortening of TCRB CDR3 length was observed in type 1 diabetes patients in all four CD4+ subsets.

Sequenced input: naive CD4+ T cells from blood. Reading the label with the study, this specimen's cell subset or site is: true naive CD4+ T cells. Receptors were obtained from a man between 18 and 35 years old with type 1 diabetes.

The chain recombines TRBV7-8 with TRBJ1-1; a possible D gene is TRBD1 (5 bases). The CDR3 totals 12 residues. The V and J ends lost 11 bases and 1 base respectively, with 11 bases between them. Per the germline V gene, CDR1 is SGHVS and CDR2 is FQNEAQ. Written as DNA, the CDR3 is TGTGCCGGGGCTGGGAAGAACACTGAAGCTTTCTTT. Translation gives CAGAGKNTEAFF.

This clone was counted a few times. The rearrangement links TRBV7-2 to TRBJ2-7; maybe TRBD1 (5 bases). Trimming left V 5 bases short and J 3 bases short, with 11 bases between. The CDR3 is 13 amino acids. Germline-derived CDR1 and CDR2 are SGHTA and FQGNSA. This CDR3 reads CASSPQGRYEQYF. CDR3 DNA: TGTGCCAGCAGCCCGCAGGGTCGCTACGAGCAGTACTTC.

This chain joins TRBV30 and TRBJ1-1, with D unclear. Deletions cut 1 base from V and 0 bases from J, with 6 bases between. CDR3 length: 13 residues. The germline V gene has CDR1 GTSNPN and CDR2 SVGIG (reference sequence). The CDR3 DNA sequence: TGTGCCTGGAGTGGGGCTATGAACACTGAAGCTTTCTTT. Translation gives CAWSGAMNTEAFF.

This clone was found a few times. The chain has TRBV28 and TRBJ2-1; D is unresolved. The ends were cut back, 3 bases at V and 8 bases at J, with 17 bases in the middle. This CDR3 has 15 amino acids. Germline CDR1 reads MDHEN; CDR2 reads SYDVKM. CDR3 DNA sequence: TGTGCCAGCAGTTTGGCGGCCACGACCCGGCATGAGCAGTTCTTC. This translates into CASSLAATTRHEQFF.

A few counts support this clone. At one end the junction does not follow the germline gene, possibly because of a read error. This chain links TRBV7-7 with TRBJ2-1; D possibly corresponds to TRBD2 (5 bases). The CDR3 has 13 amino acids. From germline, CDR1 is SSHAT and CDR2 FNYEAQ (reference sequence). The DNA of the CDR3 is TGTGCTAGCAGCCCCCCCGGGGACAATGAGCAGTTCTTC. Its protein product is CASSPPGDNEQFF.

The V call is TRBV5-1, the J call TRBJ2-1; possible D gene TRBD2, 6 bases. The germline V gene has CDR1 SGHRS and CDR2 YFSETQ. This CDR3 has 16 amino acids. Trimming pared 0 bases from V and 4 bases from J, leaving 14 bases between. CDR3 protein: CASSLVASEGYNEQFF. As DNA, the CDR3 is TGCGCCAGCAGCTTGGTTGCTAGCGAGGGTTACAATGAGCAGTTCTTC.

This clone was seen a handful of times. The V gene is TRBV6-5, the J gene TRBJ2-6; D is ambiguous. Germline CDR1 MNHEY, CDR2 SVGAGI. V was clipped by 6 bases and J by 0 bases, with 6 bases between them. The CDR3 runs to 14 residues. The CDR3 nucleotides read TGTGCCAGCAGAACAATCTCTGGGGCCAACGTCCTGACTTTC. This gives the protein CASRTISGANVLTF.

The V call is TRBV7-9, the J call TRBJ2-1, with D possibly being TRBD2 (5 bases). Trimming stripped 5 bases from V and 4 bases from J, with 9 bases between. The CDR3 extends over 13 amino acids. Germline-derived CDR1 and CDR2 are SEHNR and FQNEAQ (reference sequence). CDR3 loop: CASSPGEYNEQFF. CDR3 nucleotide sequence: TGTGCCAGCAGCCCCGGGGAGTACAATGAGCAGTTCTTC.

This rearrangement joins TRBV5-1 to TRBJ2-2, with 10 bases identical to TRBD1. Losses at the gene ends were 3 bases for V and 0 bases for J; bases not matched to a gene: 2. The CDR3 consists of 16 residues. Germline CDR1 is SGHRS and CDR2 is YFSETQ. CDR3 coding DNA: TGCGCCAGCAGCTCGACAGGGGGCCCGAACACCGGGGAGCTGTTTTTT. Translating it yields CASSSTGGPNTGELFF.

V is TRBV9 and J is TRBJ1-5; tentatively, D is TRBD1 (5 bases). Trimming pared 4 bases from V and 0 bases from J, leaving 11 bases between. From germline, CDR1 is SGDLS and CDR2 YYNGEE. This CDR3 contains 15 residues. CDR3 loop: CASSSGHNSNQPQHF. The CDR3, as DNA: TGTGCCAGCAGCAGCGGACACAATAGCAATCAGCCCCAGCATTTT. The full variable domain, rest sourced from reference TRBV9 and TRBJ1-5, is DSGVTQTPKHLITATGQRVTLRCSPRSGDLSVYWYQQSLDQGLQFLIQYYNGEERAKGNILERFSAQQFPDLHSELNLSSLELGDSALYFCASSSGHNSNQPQHFGDGTRLSIL.

This clone was counted only a few times. The chain carries TRBV29-1 and TRBJ1-3; D is undetermined. The germline V gene encodes CDR1 SQVTM and CDR2 ANQGSEA. CDR3 size: 12 residues. V lost 1 base and J 11 bases, leaving 12 bases between the germline ends. The CDR3 coding sequence is TGCAGCGTTGAAGGACCCGGGAAGTCCATATATTTT. Amino acids: CSVEGPGKSIYF.

In its sample, this clone was seen a few times. This sequence joins TRBV4-3 and TRBJ1-2; 11 bases map to TRBD1. The ends lost 0 bases at V and 11 bases at J; junction bases unmatched: 11. Germline CDR1 and CDR2: LGHNA and YSLEER. The CDR3 runs to 16 residues. DNA for the CDR3: TGCGCCAGCAGCCAAGAGCGGACAGGGGGCCTGATAAGGTACACCTTC. Its translation is CASSQERTGGLIRYTF.

This clone appeared a few times. The chain joins TRBV2 to TRBJ2-2, with a tentative D call TRBD2 (5 bases). This CDR3 comprises 14 residues. Per germline, CDR1 SNHLY and CDR2 FYNNEI. The ends were cut back, 6 bases at V and 5 bases at J, with 13 bases in the middle. The CDR3 DNA reads TGTGCCAGCAGGTACCAAGCGGAGACCGGGGAGCTGTTTTTT. Amino acids: CASRYQAETGELFF.

This clone came up a few times. The chain has TRBV7-2 and TRBJ1-5; D call uncertain. The CDR3 length is 14 residues. Deletions cut 3 bases from V and 2 bases from J, with 8 bases between. Germline V gives CDR1 SGHTA, CDR2 FQGNSA. CDR3 coding DNA: TGTGCCAGCAGCTTTTTTGGAGGCAATCAGCCCCAGCATTTT. Translated: CASSFFGGNQPQHF. Based on the CDR3 plus reference TRBV7-2 and TRBJ1-5, the full variable domain is GAGVSQSPSNKVTEKGKDVELRCDPISGHTALYWYRQSLGQGLEFLIYFQGNSAPDKSGLPSDRFSAERTGGSVSTLTIQRTQQEDSAVYLCASSFFGGNQPQHFGDGTRLSIL.

V is TRBV5-6 and J is TRBJ1-2; 7 bases match TRBD1. Germline-derived CDR1 and CDR2 are SGHDT and YYEEEE. V was pared by 1 base and J by 7 bases, with 4 bases of the junction left unmatched. The CDR3 totals 13 residues. The CDR3 spells CASSLPGGSGYTF. The CDR3 region has the DNA TGTGCCAGCAGCTTGCCAGGGGGAAGTGGCTACACCTTC.

This clone was seen a handful of times. The chain combines TRBV4-3 with TRBJ2-6; D is undetermined. The CDR3 has 18 amino acids. Germline V CDR1 and CDR2: LGHNA, YSLEER. Deletions cut 3 bases from V and 0 bases from J, with 15 bases between. The CDR3 sequence is CASSQETDRYSGANVLTF. CDR3 in DNA: TGCGCCAGCAGCCAGGAAACGGACCGCTACTCTGGGGCCAACGTCCTGACTTTC.

In this sample, this clone turned up a few times. The chain recombines TRBV28 with TRBJ1-2; TRBD1 is a possible D gene (6 bases). CDR3 length: 13 residues. Germline CDR1 and CDR2: MDHEN and SYDVKM. V lost 6 bases to trimming and J lost 8 bases, with 16 bases between them. This CDR3 is CASRTQGNHGYTF. The CDR3 region has the DNA TGTGCCAGCAGGACACAGGGTAATCACGGCTACACCTTC.

This chain joins TRBV4-2 and TRBJ2-1; 16 positions match TRBD2. The CDR3 covers 18 residues. V trimming: 4 bases; J trimming: 6 bases; junction bases outside the gene matches: 9. CDR1 and CDR2 from the germline V gene are LGHNA and YNFKEQ. CDR3 sequence (DNA): TGTGCCAGCAGCCTCGTGGGACTAGCGGGGGGGCTATTCAATGAGCAGTTCTTC. It encodes CASSLVGLAGGLFNEQFF.

V and J are TRBV28 and TRBJ1-2, with no clear D. Trimming shortened V by 7 bases and J by 4 bases, and 7 bases separated the two germline ends. This CDR3 contains 11 residues. CDR1 is MDHEN, CDR2 SYDVKM, per germline. CDR3 sequence: CASKTAYGYTF. The CDR3 nucleotides are TGTGCCAGCAAAACAGCCTATGGCTACACCTTC.

The chain carries TRBV5-6 and TRBJ2-2, with 8 bases aligning to TRBD2. The CDR3 loop spans 16 amino acids. The ends lost 2 bases at V and 8 bases at J; junction bases unmatched: 11. CDR1 and CDR2 from the germline V gene are SGHDT and YYEEEE. The CDR3 protein is CASSFTGLDRLGELFF. The CDR3 DNA reads as TGTGCCAGCAGCTTCACGGGACTAGATCGGTTAGGGGAGCTGTTTTTT.